Listed below are T cell receptor beta chains from one sample, sequenced in a study of regulatory T cells in long-lasting Graves disease. MiXCR was run by TCRdb on the multiplex PCR reads, yielding one entry per CDR3 protein. The table includes 400,000 to 500,000 distinct CDR3 sequences, about 15% detected once. The sample was also linked to a second study, of T cells in Graves' hyperthyroidism and ophthalmopathy.

Sequenced here: peripheral blood mononuclear cells (PBMCs), sampled at new diagnosis, from a patient treated with antithyroid drugs. These receptors all stem from a woman between 40 and 55 years old with Graves disease. CDR3s include the opening cysteine and the closing phenylalanine or tryptophan. The D gene is left open where the match is weak. Clone size is given for some rows only: seen once, a few or many times, or a class if the clone is expanded.

d_call	clone_size	cdr3_length	j_call	v_call	cdr3_nt	cdr3_aa
-	many	12	TRBJ1-1	TRBV20-1	TGCAGTGCTAGACTAGGGGCTAGTGAAGCTTTCTTT	CSARLGASEAFF
TRBD2	few	14	TRBJ2-7	TRBV5-1	TGCGCCAGCAGCTTTTCTAGCGGAACCTACGAGCAGTACTTC	CASSFSSGTYEQYF
-	few	16	TRBJ2-6	TRBV6-9	TGTGCCAGCAGTTACCCGACCACCTCTGGGGCCAACGTCCTGACTTTC	CASSYPTTSGANVLTF
TRBD1	many	17	TRBJ2-5	TRBV15	TGTGCCACCAGCAGTGGGACAGGGGCCTTGGTACAAGAGACCCAGTACTTC	CATSSGTGALVQETQYF
-	many	15	TRBJ2-5	TRBV2	TGTGCCAGCAGTGAAGCAGGTAGAGCCCAAGAGACCCAGTACTTC	CASSEAGRAQETQYF
-	-	13	TRBJ2-1	TRBV5-1	TGCGCCAGCAGCTTGTCAGGGGCGGATGAGCAGTTCTTC	CASSLSGADEQFF
TRBD2	few	16	TRBJ2-1	TRBV6-2/TRBV6-3	TGTGCCAGCACCTCCCTTCGGACTAGCGACTACAATGAGCAGTTCTTC	CASTSLRTSDYNEQFF
TRBD2	many	17	TRBJ2-1	TRBV11-2	TGTGCCAGCAGCCCGAGCGGGACTACGAGCTCCTACAATGAGCAGTTCTTC	CASSPSGTTSSYNEQFF
-	-	14	TRBJ1-1	TRBV7-9	TGTGCCAGCGGCTTAGGACGGATGAACACTGAAGCTTTCTTT	CASGLGRMNTEAFF
TRBD1	many	14	TRBJ2-7	TRBV27	TGTGCCAGCAGTTGGACAGGCAGCTCCTACGAGCAGTACTTC	CASSWTGSSYEQYF
TRBD1	-	14	TRBJ1-6	TRBV7-2	TGTGCCAGCAGCTTCAGGGGGCGCGATTCACCCCTCCACTTT	CASSFRGRDSPLHF
-	many	15	TRBJ2-7	TRBV15	TGTGCCACCAGCAGTCGGAATCTGGGGGCCTACGAGCAGTACTTC	CATSSRNLGAYEQYF
-	many	13	TRBJ1-2	TRBV27	TGTGCCAGCAGCCCGGGAGCTAACTATGGCTACACCTTC	CASSPGANYGYTF
TRBD1	few	12	TRBJ2-7	TRBV30	TGTGCCTGGGGGACAGGCTCCTACGAGCAGTACTTC	CAWGTGSYEQYF
TRBD2	few	14	TRBJ2-1	TRBV7-9	TGTGCCAGCAGCTTAGAGGGAGGGTCCAATGAGCAGTTCTTC	CASSLEGGSNEQFF
-	many	14	TRBJ2-5	TRBV5-5	TGTGCCAGCAGCCCCCACGGGGGCACGGAGACCCAGTACTTC	CASSPHGGTETQYF